This TCR beta chain was sequenced in a study of cytomegalovirus exposure and HLA in healthy donors. Points from the study as a whole: Reported performance of the classifier showed diagnosis of cytomegalovirus status with high specificity and sensitivity. The authors listed 150 to 200 TCR beta chains as cytomegalovirus-associated.

V lost 0 bases, J lost 0 bases, and 8 bases stayed unmatched. Germline V CDR1 and CDR2: SGHRS, YFSETQ. The CDR3 length is 18 residues. PCR used 60 Vbeta primers and 13 Jbeta primers. The assay was immunoSEQ multiplex PCR, and TCRdb's table has in-frame clones only and misses some. This sample has tens of thousands of clones; more than 60% occur once, and the top ten carry 2.5% to 3.5%. With respect to this clone: Its antigen is unknown.

The V and J genes are TRBV5-1 and TRBJ2-1; TRBD2 agrees at 8 bases. Sequencing used PBMCs. The sequence was obtained from a man over 45 in good health and CMV-seropositive. The CDR3 loop is CASSLASERGSSYNEQFF. The CDR3 nucleotides are TGCGCCAGCAGCTTGGCCTCGGAGCGGGGGAGCTCCTACAATGAGCAGTTCTTC.